Listed below are T cell receptor beta chains from one sample, sequenced in a study of T cell changes during pregnancy in multiple sclerosis. Produced via immunoSEQ multiplex PCR; TCRdb's table is partial and in-frame only. The sample records about 40,000 clones, 94% being singletons. This material consisted of peripheral blood, taken in the third trimester of pregnancy. Receptors originate from a female donor with multiple sclerosis, enrolled in a pregnancy study. Both conserved end residues are part of each CDR3. The order of the fields is V gene, J gene, CDR3 length, D gene, clone size, CDR3 protein, CDR3 DNA. A D gene is named only where the DNA matches it firmly. Clone size, where shown, is once, few, many, or a class for clones that have expanded.

v_gene: TRBV12-5; j_gene: TRBJ1-6; len: 19; d_gene: TRBD1; abundance: NA; CDR3aa: CASGLVRTGGAPDNSPLHF; CDR3nt: TGTGCTAGTGGTTTGGTACGGACAGGGGGCGCCCCGGATAATTCACCCCTCCACTTT
v_gene: TRBV11-2; j_gene: TRBJ2-3; len: 15; d_gene: TRBD1; abundance: NA; CDR3aa: CASSVGQGSTDTQYF; CDR3nt: TGTGCCAGCAGCGTAGGACAGGGAAGCACAGATACGCAGTATTTT
v_gene: TRBV7-9; j_gene: TRBJ2-1; len: 15; d_gene: TRBD2; abundance: once; CDR3aa: CASSQDPEAGDEQFF; CDR3nt: TGTGCCAGCAGCCAAGACCCAGAAGCGGGAGATGAGCAGTTCTTC
v_gene: TRBV28; j_gene: TRBJ1-1; len: 15; d_gene: TRBD1; abundance: NA; CDR3aa: CASSPAGTGALEAFF; CDR3nt: TGTGCCAGCAGTCCCGCCGGGACAGGGGCCCTTGAAGCTTTCTTT
v_gene: TRBV10-3; j_gene: TRBJ1-2; len: 15; d_gene: NA; abundance: once; CDR3aa: CAITARTISGYGYTF; CDR3nt: TGTGCCATCACTGCTAGGACAATTTCTGGCTATGGCTACACCTTC
v_gene: TRBV28; j_gene: TRBJ2-7; len: 15; d_gene: TRBD2; abundance: NA; CDR3aa: CASSLPGLAGYEQYF; CDR3nt: TGTGCCAGCAGTTTGCCGGGACTAGCGGGGTACGAGCAGTACTTC
v_gene: TRBV6-6; j_gene: TRBJ2-7; len: 12; d_gene: NA; abundance: NA; CDR3aa: CASSLQGPEQYF; CDR3nt: TGTGCCAGCAGCCTTCAGGGGCCCGAGCAGTACTTC
v_gene: TRBV9; j_gene: TRBJ2-3; len: 17; d_gene: TRBD2; abundance: NA; CDR3aa: CASSVLAGQRRTDTQYF; CDR3nt: TGTGCCAGCAGCGTCCTAGCGGGCCAGAGGCGCACAGATACGCAGTATTTT
v_gene: TRBV28; j_gene: TRBJ2-1; len: 11; d_gene: NA; abundance: NA; CDR3aa: CASRSYNEQFF; CDR3nt: TGTGCCAGCAGATCGTACAATGAGCAGTTCTTC
v_gene: TRBV6-1; j_gene: TRBJ1-2; len: 13; d_gene: TRBD1; abundance: NA; CDR3aa: CASSGGTDYGYTF; CDR3nt: TGTGCCAGCAGTGGGGGGACAGACTATGGCTACACCTTC
v_gene: TRBV11-2; j_gene: TRBJ2-3; len: 15; d_gene: NA; abundance: NA; CDR3aa: CASSPRLVLTDTQYF; CDR3nt: TGTGCCAGCAGCCCACGACTAGTCCTCACAGATACGCAGTATTTT
v_gene: TRBV5-3; j_gene: TRBJ2-7; len: 14; d_gene: NA; abundance: once; CDR3aa: CARSLGDSVYEQYF; CDR3nt: TGTGCCAGAAGCTTGGGGGACTCGGTCTACGAGCAGTACTTC
v_gene: TRBV6-1; j_gene: TRBJ2-2; len: 14; d_gene: NA; abundance: NA; CDR3aa: CASIWTTNTGELFF; CDR3nt: TGTGCCAGCATTTGGACTACGAACACCGGGGAGCTGTTTTTT
v_gene: TRBV27; j_gene: TRBJ2-5; len: 13; d_gene: TRBD1; abundance: NA; CDR3aa: CASSDRGKETQYF; CDR3nt: TGTGCCAGCAGTGACAGGGGGAAAGAGACCCAGTACTTC
v_gene: TRBV14; j_gene: TRBJ2-7; len: 14; d_gene: NA; abundance: few; CDR3aa: CASSQTPRDYEQYF; CDR3nt: TGTGCCAGCAGCCAGACTCCCAGGGACTACGAGCAGTACTTC
v_gene: TRBV28; j_gene: TRBJ2-7; len: 13; d_gene: NA; abundance: NA; CDR3aa: CASSLSSLYEQYF; CDR3nt: TGTGCCAGCAGTTTATCCTCCCTATACGAGCAGTACTTC
v_gene: TRBV5-1; j_gene: TRBJ2-1; len: 15; d_gene: NA; abundance: NA; CDR3aa: CASSLEGGSYNEQFF; CDR3nt: TGCGCCAGCAGCTTGGAGGGAGGCTCCTACAATGAGCAGTTCTTC
v_gene: TRBV18; j_gene: TRBJ1-4; len: 15; d_gene: NA; abundance: once; CDR3aa: CASSPAGGGAEKLFF; CDR3nt: TGTGCCAGCTCACCCGCCGGTGGTGGGGCTGAAAAACTGTTTTTT
v_gene: TRBV5-1; j_gene: TRBJ2-4; len: 14; d_gene: TRBD2; abundance: NA; CDR3aa: CASQREAHENIQYF; CDR3nt: TGCGCCAGCCAGCGGGAAGCTCATGAAAACATTCAGTACTTC
v_gene: TRBV2; j_gene: TRBJ2-2; len: 15; d_gene: NA; abundance: NA; CDR3aa: CASSEYRTNTGELFF; CDR3nt: TGTGCCAGCAGTGAGTACAGGACGAACACCGGGGAGCTGTTTTTT
v_gene: TRBV7-9; j_gene: TRBJ1-5; len: 14; d_gene: TRBD1; abundance: once; CDR3aa: CASSFGTGSQPQHF; CDR3nt: TGTGCCAGCAGCTTTGGGACAGGGAGTCAGCCCCAGCATTTT
v_gene: TRBV10-3; j_gene: TRBJ2-3; len: 18; d_gene: TRBD2; abundance: NA; CDR3aa: CAISESVRAGGNTDTQYF; CDR3nt: TGTGCCATCAGTGAGTCGGTCCGAGCGGGAGGGAACACAGATACGCAGTATTTT
v_gene: TRBV6-5; j_gene: TRBJ2-3; len: 16; d_gene: TRBD1; abundance: NA; CDR3aa: CASSYLGTASTDTQYF; CDR3nt: TGTGCCAGCAGTTACTTGGGGACAGCTAGCACAGATACGCAGTATTTT
v_gene: TRBV5-5; j_gene: TRBJ1-1; len: 16; d_gene: NA; abundance: NA; CDR3aa: CASSLIKTSMNTEAFF; CDR3nt: TGTGCCAGCAGCTTGATTAAGACAAGCATGAACACTGAAGCTTTCTTT
v_gene: TRBV7-8; j_gene: TRBJ1-5; len: 15; d_gene: TRBD1; abundance: NA; CDR3aa: CASSLGTGGYTPQHF; CDR3nt: TGTGCCAGCAGCTTAGGGACAGGGGGTTATACGCCCCAGCATTTT
v_gene: TRBV9; j_gene: TRBJ2-2; len: 16; d_gene: TRBD1; abundance: NA; CDR3aa: CASSPWTGMNTGELFF; CDR3nt: TGTGCCAGCAGCCCGTGGACAGGGATGAACACCGGGGAGCTGTTTTTT
v_gene: TRBV5-1; j_gene: TRBJ2-7; len: 14; d_gene: NA; abundance: NA; CDR3aa: CASSLDRAKYEQYF; CDR3nt: TGCGCCAGCAGCTTGGACAGGGCTAAGTACGAGCAGTACTTC
v_gene: TRBV7-2; j_gene: TRBJ2-5; len: 12; d_gene: NA; abundance: NA; CDR3aa: CASSQGGETQYF; CDR3nt: TGTGCCAGTTCACAGGGCGGGGAGACCCAGTACTTC
v_gene: TRBV6-6; j_gene: TRBJ1-1; len: 15; d_gene: NA; abundance: NA; CDR3aa: CASSPQVGGNTEAFF; CDR3nt: TGTGCCAGCAGTCCCCAAGTGGGGGGGAACACTGAAGCTTTCTTT